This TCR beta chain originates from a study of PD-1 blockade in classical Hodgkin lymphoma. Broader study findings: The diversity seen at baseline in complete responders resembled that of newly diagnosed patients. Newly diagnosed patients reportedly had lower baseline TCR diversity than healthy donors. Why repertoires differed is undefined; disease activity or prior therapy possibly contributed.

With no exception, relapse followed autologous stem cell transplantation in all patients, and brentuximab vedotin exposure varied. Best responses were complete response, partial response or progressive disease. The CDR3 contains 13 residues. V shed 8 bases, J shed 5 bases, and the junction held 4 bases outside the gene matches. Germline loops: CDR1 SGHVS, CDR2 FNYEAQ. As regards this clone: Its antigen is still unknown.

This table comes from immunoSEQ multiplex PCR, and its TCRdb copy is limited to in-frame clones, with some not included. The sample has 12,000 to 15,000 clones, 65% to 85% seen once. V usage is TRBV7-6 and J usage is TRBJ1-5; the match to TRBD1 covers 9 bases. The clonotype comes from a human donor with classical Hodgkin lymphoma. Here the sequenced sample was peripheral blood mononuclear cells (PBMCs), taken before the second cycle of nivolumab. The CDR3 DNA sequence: TGTGCCAGCGGACAGGGGCCTCATCAGCCCCAGCATTTT. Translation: CASGQGPHQPQHF.